The present T cell receptor (beta chain) was sequenced within a study of T cells in localized non-small cell lung cancer. The CDR3 is 14 amino acids. Germline V gene lookup returns CDR1 MDHEN and CDR2 SYDVKM. The germline V and J ends were trimmed by 3 bases and 6 bases, with 12 bases remaining between them. Lung tissue at least 2 cm from the tumor margin was confirmed free of atypia. Profiled with immunoSEQ multiplex PCR; TCRdb holds only in-frame clones, not every one. The sample lists 950 to 1,200 clones, around 30% occurring once. This specimen consisted of normal lung tissue next to the tumor, obtained before any cancer treatment. The chain couples TRBV28 to TRBJ1-5; a weak D match, TRBD1 (6 bases). This sequence was found in a female donor over 55 with stage I lung adenocarcinoma. CDR3 in amino acids: CASSFTGQLQPQHF. The CDR3, as DNA: TGTGCCAGCAGTTTCACAGGGCAACTTCAGCCCCAGCATTTT.